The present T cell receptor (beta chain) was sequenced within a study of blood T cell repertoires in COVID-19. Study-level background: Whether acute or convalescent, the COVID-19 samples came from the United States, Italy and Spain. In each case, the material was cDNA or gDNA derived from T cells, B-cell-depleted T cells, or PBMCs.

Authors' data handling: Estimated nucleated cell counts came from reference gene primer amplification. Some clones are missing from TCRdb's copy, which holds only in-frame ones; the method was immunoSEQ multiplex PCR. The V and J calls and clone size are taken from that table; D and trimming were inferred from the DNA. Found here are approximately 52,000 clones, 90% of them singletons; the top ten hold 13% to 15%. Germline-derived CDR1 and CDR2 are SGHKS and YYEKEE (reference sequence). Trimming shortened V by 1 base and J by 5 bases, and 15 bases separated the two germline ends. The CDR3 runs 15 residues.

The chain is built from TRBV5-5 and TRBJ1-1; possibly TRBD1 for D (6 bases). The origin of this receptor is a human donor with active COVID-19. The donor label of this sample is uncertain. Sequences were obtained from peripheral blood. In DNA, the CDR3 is TGTGCCAGCAGCTTGTCGGGCAGGGGAGGGACTGAAGCTTTCTTT. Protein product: CASSLSGRGGTEAFF.